The entry below gives a single T cell receptor (beta chain) sequence along with its context. Its specificity is not known. Peripheral blood genomic DNA, not sorted cells or RNA, was the template. The sample comes from a study of T cell repertoires in aging, cancer and after chemotherapy. Study details: Over several months to years, re-sampled healthy donor repertoires clearly shared clones. Study results and caveats: Healthy donors lost TCR diversity with age mainly through richness, cancer patients through richness and evenness. Across the chemotherapy interval, each cancer cohort showed higher median generation probability, suggesting thymic rebound. Immunological memory after chemotherapy cannot be judged from the repertoire data.

Multiplex touch-down PCR with TRB-A/B primers amplified rearranged V-D-J TRB sequences. TCRdb re-called the multiplex PCR reads with MiXCR, one entry per CDR3 protein. The sample has some 7,900 distinct CDR3 sequences; 25% to 40% are singletons. This CDR3 has 13 amino acids. V dropped 6 bases and J dropped 2 bases, with 9 bases sitting between them. The germline CDR1 and CDR2 sequences are SGHAT and FQDESV (reference sequence). This sequence was found in a human donor in good health. Sample: blood. The chain links TRBV11-1 to TRBJ2-3; tentative D call: TRBD1 (5 bases). CDR3 nucleotide sequence: TGTGCCAGCAGGGGCAGGGACACAGATACGCAGTATTTT. This encodes CASRGRDTDTQYF.